Below are 3 T cell receptor beta chains sequenced from a single sample in a study of T-cell reconstitution after alpha-beta-depleted transplantation in children. The TCRbeta library incorporated unique molecular identifiers. One entry per CDR3 protein results from TCRdb running MiXCR on the PCR reads. There are under 100,000 distinct CDR3 sequences in the sample; about a sixth occur only once, and about 18% lies in the top ten. The sequences come from PBMCs, mostly from graft donor cells, collected 180 days after TCRalphabeta/CD19-depleted stem cell transplant. These receptors came from a male patient between 2 and 10 years old who had a stem cell transplant for acute lymphoblastic leukemia, so the T cells may come from the graft donor.

This clonotype was observed a handful of times. This chain connects TRBV20-1 to TRBJ2-6; weak D call: TRBD2 (6 bases). Deletions cut 6 bases from V and 3 bases from J, with 12 bases between. The CDR3 loop spans 14 amino acids. Per the germline V gene, CDR1 is DFQATT and CDR2 is SNEGSKA (reference sequence). The DNA for the CDR3 is TGCAGTGCCGTAGGGAGGAGTGGGGCCAACGTCCTGACTTTC. This encodes CSAVGRSGANVLTF.

This clonotype has at least ten counts. V usage is TRBV20-1 and J usage is TRBJ2-3, with D perhaps matching TRBD1 (6 bases). Germline CDR1 DFQATT, CDR2 SNEGSKA (reference sequence). The CDR3 covers 13 residues. With 3 bases removed from V and 6 bases from J, the gap between germline ends came to 13 bases. CDR3 coding DNA: TGCAGTGCTAGCCCTACAGGGTCGGATACGCAGTATTTT. This encodes CSASPTGSDTQYF.

This clonotype was counted a few times. The chain couples TRBV7-2 to TRBJ2-7; perhaps TRBD1 as D (7 bases). Looked up from germline, CDR1 is SGHTA and CDR2 is FQGNSA. Trimming shortened V by 5 bases and J by 5 bases, and 19 bases separated the two germline ends. The CDR3 is made up of 15 amino acids. The CDR3, as DNA: TGTGCCAGCAGCCTTTACAGGGGCACGGGAGACGAGCAGTACTTC. This sequence encodes CASSLYRGTGDEQYF.